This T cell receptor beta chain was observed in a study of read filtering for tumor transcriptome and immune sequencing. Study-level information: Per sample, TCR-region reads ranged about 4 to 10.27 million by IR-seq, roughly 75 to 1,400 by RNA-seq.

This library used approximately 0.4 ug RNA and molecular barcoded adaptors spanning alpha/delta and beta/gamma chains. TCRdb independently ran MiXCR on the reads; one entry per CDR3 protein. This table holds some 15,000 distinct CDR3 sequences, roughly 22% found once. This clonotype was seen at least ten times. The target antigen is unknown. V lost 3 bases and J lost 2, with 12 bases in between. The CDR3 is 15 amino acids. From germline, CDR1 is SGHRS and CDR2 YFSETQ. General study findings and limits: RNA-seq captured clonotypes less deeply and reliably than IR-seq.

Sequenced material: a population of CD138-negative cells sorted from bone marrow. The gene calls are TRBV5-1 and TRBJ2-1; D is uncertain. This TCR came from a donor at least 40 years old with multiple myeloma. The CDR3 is CASSSPGRAYNEQFF. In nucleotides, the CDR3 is TGCGCCAGCAGCTCACCCGGACGGGCCTACAATGAGCAGTTCTTC.